Listed below are T cell receptor beta chains from one sample, sequenced in a study of blood T cells in healthy people across ages. A single record per CDR3 protein comes from TCRdb applying MiXCR to the 5' RACE reads. There are 1 million or so distinct CDR3 sequences in the sample; under 45% occur only once, and approximately 17% lies in the top ten. Sequencing was done on a sample of blood. The receptors here all came from a woman aged 55-70 years in good health. The CDR3 runs from the conserved cysteine through the conserved F or W. The D gene is left open where the match is weak. Clone size appears in some rows only: once, few, many, or a class for an expanded clone.

V	D	J	size	DNA	CDR3
TRBV7-2	TRBD2	TRBJ2-3	few	TGTGCCAGCAGCTTCCTGCTAGCGGGAGGTTCAGATACGCAGTATTTT	CASSFLLAGGSDTQYF
TRBV2	-	TRBJ2-7	-	TGTGCCAGCAGGGTCGACAGTTACGAGCAGTACTTC	CASRVDSYEQYF
TRBV10-3	TRBD1	TRBJ2-3	-	TGTGCCATCAGCGTGACAGGGGTCGGAGATACGCAGTATTTT	CAISVTGVGDTQYF
TRBV25-1	TRBD2	TRBJ2-1	-	TGTGCCAGCAACGAGGGACTAGCGGAGCAGTTCTTC	CASNEGLAEQFF
TRBV2	-	TRBJ2-7	few	TGTGCCAGCAGCGAGGAGTGGTACGAGCAGTACTTC	CASSEEWYEQYF
TRBV29-1	-	TRBJ2-1	few	TGCAGCGTCACCCAATCCCCCTCCTACAATGAGCAGTTCTTC	CSVTQSPSYNEQFF
TRBV28	-	TRBJ2-1	few	TGTGCCAGCACCTCGGATGTATACAATGAGCAGTTCTTC	CASTSDVYNEQFF
TRBV5-6	-	TRBJ2-7	-	TGTGCCAGCAGCGTGGTACAGACTATCTACGAGCAGTACTTC	CASSVVQTIYEQYF
TRBV3-1	TRBD2	TRBJ2-3	few	TGTGCCAGCAGCCAACTAGCGGGAGAGCTCACAGATACGCAGTATTTT	CASSQLAGELTDTQYF
TRBV18	TRBD1	TRBJ2-5	few	TGTGCCAGCTCACCAGGCGGGACAGGGGAAGAGACCCAGTACTTC	CASSPGGTGEETQYF
TRBV24-1	TRBD2	TRBJ2-3	-	TGTGCCACCAGTGACCCTAGCGGTTACACAGATACGCAGTATTTT	CATSDPSGYTDTQYF
TRBV12-5	-	TRBJ2-1	-	TGTGCTAGCAGAACAAGGGGCGGTGAGCAGTTCTTC	CASRTRGGEQFF
TRBV7-9	-	TRBJ2-7	-	TGTGCCAGCAGCTTAGCGCGGACAACCTACGAGCAGTACTTC	CASSLARTTYEQYF
TRBV29-1	TRBD1	TRBJ2-7	-	TGCAACGTTGTGGACAGGGGTTCCTACGAGCAGTACTTC	CNVVDRGSYEQYF
TRBV7-2	-	TRBJ2-7	-	TGTGCCAGTAATGTGGGGATTTTCCCCGTCAATGAGCAGTACTTC	CASNVGIFPVNEQYF
TRBV11-2	-	TRBJ2-3	-	TGTGCCAGCAGCATAGCGTTTAGCACAGATACGCAGTATTTT	CASSIAFSTDTQYF
TRBV5-1	TRBD2	TRBJ2-7	few	TGCGCCAGCAGCGGGACTAGCGGGAGATCTGCCGAGCAGTACTTC	CASSGTSGRSAEQYF
TRBV27	TRBD2	TRBJ2-1	-	TGTGCCAGCAGTCCAACCCGACTAGCGGGAGGCTACAATGAGCAGTTCTTC	CASSPTRLAGGYNEQFF
TRBV5-1	-	TRBJ2-7	many	TGCGCCAGCAGCTTGACCGGGACGGTCACCTACGAGCAGTACTTC	CASSLTGTVTYEQYF
TRBV7-9	-	TRBJ2-6	-	TGTGCCAGCAGCCCGCCGACGCTCCTCTCTGGGGCCAACGTCCTGACTTTC	CASSPPTLLSGANVLTF
TRBV12-3/TRBV12-4	TRBD2	TRBJ2-1	many	TGTGCCAGCAGTTTTAGGGCTAGCGGGAGTGCTGAGCAGTTCTTC	CASSFRASGSAEQFF
TRBV18	TRBD1	TRBJ1-1	once	TGTGCCAGCTCACCACCGGACAGGGTCTACACTGAAGCTTTCTTT	CASSPPDRVYTEAFF
TRBV12-3/TRBV12-4	-	TRBJ1-1	-	TGTGCCAGCAGTTTAGAGAAGGGGTTCGCTGAAGCTTTCTTT	CASSLEKGFAEAFF
TRBV5-1	TRBD1	TRBJ1-5	-	TGCGCCAGCAGCCCTACAGGGGTAAAAAATCAGCCCCAGCATTTT	CASSPTGVKNQPQHF
TRBV5-1	-	TRBJ2-5	many	TGCGCCAGCAGCTTGGGACAGGCTCGGCAGTACTTC	CASSLGQARQYF
TRBV24-1	TRBD2	TRBJ2-1	-	TGTGCCACCAGTGATTCCACCGGGACTAGCAGTCGGAATGAGCAGTTCTTC	CATSDSTGTSSRNEQFF
TRBV5-1	TRBD1	TRBJ2-3	-	TGCGCCAGCAGATTACAGGGGGCGGCAGATACGCAGTATTTT	CASRLQGAADTQYF
TRBV20-1	TRBD1	TRBJ2-7	-	TGCAGTGCCCTGGGTTCGAACAGGGGGCCCTACAATGAGCAGTACTTC	CSALGSNRGPYNEQYF
TRBV10-3	-	TRBJ2-5	-	TGTGCCATCACCTCAGCCTTTGGCGCGACCCAGTACTTC	CAITSAFGATQYF
TRBV7-9	-	TRBJ2-7	-	TGTGCCAGCAGCTTAGTCGGTCAGCCTTCCTACGAGCAGTACTTC	CASSLVGQPSYEQYF
TRBV7-3	-	TRBJ2-7	-	TGTGCCAGCAGCCCGACTCGGATCGGGAGAACTAGCGAGCAGTACTTC	CASSPTRIGRTSEQYF
TRBV27	-	TRBJ2-6	-	TGTGCCAGCAGTTTCGTGGGGGACGGTAACTCTGGGACCAACGTCCTGACTTTC	CASSFVGDGNSGTNVLTF
TRBV20-1	-	TRBJ2-3	-	TGCAGTGCTAGAGGGTGCGAAGGGGCAGGAGATACGCAGTATTTT	CSARGCEGAGDTQYF
TRBV3-1	TRBD1	TRBJ2-1	-	TGTGCCAGCAGCCAAGGGACAGGCCCCAATGAGCAGTTCTTC	CASSQGTGPNEQFF
TRBV5-1	-	TRBJ2-7	few	TGCGCCAGCAGCTTATTCCCTACCTACGAGCAGTACTTC	CASSLFPTYEQYF
TRBV4-1	TRBD2	TRBJ2-1	-	TGCGCCACTAACTTTCCCCGACAGCGGGACGCCTACAATGAGCAGTTCTTC	CATNFPRQRDAYNEQFF
TRBV7-6	-	TRBJ2-5	-	TGTGCCAGCAGTAAAGACCGTCGACTGGGACTTCAAGAGACCCAGTACTTC	CASSKDRRLGLQETQYF
TRBV3-1	TRBD1	TRBJ1-2	-	TGTGCCAGCAGCCACGGGACAGGGTGGGCTAACTATGGCTACACCTTC	CASSHGTGWANYGYTF
TRBV5-5	-	TRBJ2-3	-	TGTGCCAGCAGCCTTGGCCTAAGCACAGATGCGCAGTATTTT	CASSLGLSTDAQYF
TRBV5-6	-	TRBJ2-3	-	-	CASSWGAGNGRYF
TRBV27	-	TRBJ2-3	-	TGTGCCAGCAGTCGCAGGGGTTGGGGGAGCACAGATACGCAGTATTTT	CASSRRGWGSTDTQYF